The 17 T cell receptor beta chains given below trace back to one sample, sequenced in a study of blood T cell repertoires in COVID-19. Method: immunoSEQ multiplex PCR; TCRdb's copy keeps in-frame clones and lacks some. The data hold around 15,000 clones, with around 78% observed a single time. Sequences were obtained from peripheral blood. The source is a man in his forties with active or convalescent COVID-19.

This chain links TRBV4-1 with TRBJ1-6; no firm D call. V was pared by 5 bases and J by 8 bases, with 13 bases between. The CDR3 loop spans 14 amino acids. The germline CDR1 and CDR2 sequences are MGHRA and YSYEKL. CDR3 protein: CASSEAIGDSPLHF. The CDR3 nucleotides read TGCGCCAGCAGCGAGGCCATCGGGGATTCACCCCTCCACTTT.

V gene TRBV6-6 combines with J gene TRBJ2-7; tentatively, D is TRBD2 (5 bases). Trimming stripped 7 bases from V and 1 base from J, with 11 bases between. Germline lookup yields CDR1 MNHNY and CDR2 SVGAGI (reference sequence). The CDR3 has 13 amino acids. CDR3 bases: TGTGCCAGCACCAAGAGGGATTCCTACGAGCAGTACTTC. This sequence encodes CASTKRDSYEQYF.

This clone was found a few times. This chain uses TRBV19 with TRBJ1-2; 7 bases match TRBD1. The V gene end was trimmed by 7 bases and the J gene end by 3 bases; junction bases not matched to a gene: 17. Germline loops: CDR1 LNHDA, CDR2 SQIVND (reference sequence). This CDR3 spans 17 amino acids. CDR3 sequence reads: CASNSPTGLTSDYGYTF. For the CDR3, the DNA is TGTGCCAGTAACAGTCCGACAGGGCTCACCTCGGACTATGGCTACACCTTC.

The rearrangement links TRBV20-1 to TRBJ2-5; D call uncertain. V lost 3 bases and J lost 2, with 7 bases in between. The V gene's germline CDR1 is DFQATT and CDR2 SNEGSKA (reference sequence). The CDR3 spans 12 residues. For the CDR3, the DNA is TGCAGTGCTAGTCTAGATCAAGAGACCCAGTACTTC. The encoded protein is CSASLDQETQYF.

The chain links TRBV19 to TRBJ1-5; D is undetermined. CDR3 length: 12 amino acids. Trimming removed 5 bases at V and 6 bases at J, with 8 bases between. The germline V gene has CDR1 LNHDA and CDR2 SQIVND (reference sequence). The CDR3 DNA reads as TGTGCCAGTAGTTCCAGAGGTCAGCCCCAGCATTTT. Its translation: CASSSRGQPQHF.

This rearrangement joins TRBV11-2 to TRBJ2-3, with 14 bases identical to TRBD2. V lost 1 base to trimming and J lost 0 bases; unmatched junction nucleotides: 0. The CDR3 runs to 17 residues. The germline gives CDR1 SGHAT, CDR2 FQNNGV. CDR3 in amino acids: CASSLGTSGRSTDTQYF. The CDR3, as DNA: TGTGCCAGCAGCTTAGGGACTAGCGGGAGGAGCACAGATACGCAGTATTTT.

This clone appeared once. V gene TRBV6-5 combines with J gene TRBJ1-5; possibly TRBD1 for D (6 bases). The CDR3 is made up of 15 amino acids. The germline V gene encodes CDR1 MNHEY and CDR2 SVGAGI. Trimming took off 7 bases at V and 6 bases at J, with 19 bases between the two ends. The CDR3 sequence: CASITGSGTAQPQHF. Here the CDR3 DNA reads TGTGCCAGCATTACAGGGTCGGGTACTGCTCAGCCCCAGCATTTT.

This clone has just one count. The V gene is TRBV3-1 (or the pseudogene TRBV3-2), the J gene TRBJ2-1; the match to TRBD2 covers 10 bases. Unmatched junction bases numbered 9, after V lost 7 bases and J lost 9 bases. CDR1 is LGHDT and CDR2 is YNNKEL in the germline V gene (reference sequence). This CDR3 is 14 amino acids long. The CDR3 region is CASTLGTSEFEQFF. The CDR3 DNA is TGTGCCAGCACCCTGGGGACTAGCGAGTTTGAGCAGTTCTTC.

This sequence joins TRBV19 and TRBJ1-5; D gene unclear. CDR3 size: 12 residues. CDR1 is LNHDA and CDR2 is SQIVND in the germline V gene (reference sequence). The V gene lost 3 bases and the J gene lost 5 bases, with 5 bases spanning the gap. This CDR3 is CASSIIDQPQHF. CDR3 DNA: TGTGCCAGTAGTATTATCGATCAGCCCCAGCATTTT.

This chain links TRBV7-9 with TRBJ1-5; weak D call: TRBD1 (5 bases). The CDR3 has 15 residues. V lost 5 bases and J lost 4, with 15 bases in between. Germline V lookup: CDR1 SEHNR, CDR2 FQNEAQ (reference sequence). DNA of the CDR3: TGTGCCAGCAGCCCCCAAGGAGGGGCGAATCAGCCCCAGCATTTT. Its translation: CASSPQGGANQPQHF.

V is TRBV20-1 and J is TRBJ1-1, with a tentative D call TRBD1 (5 bases). V was cut by 3 bases and J by 6 bases, with 8 bases left in between. The germline gives CDR1 DFQATT, CDR2 SNEGSKA (reference sequence). This CDR3 has 11 residues. Here the CDR3 reads CSARGGAEAFF. CDR3 nucleotides: TGCAGTGCTAGGGGGGGAGCTGAAGCTTTCTTT.

This chain joins TRBV5-6 and TRBJ1-1; the D is unclear. Between the trimmed V and J ends, which lost 3 bases and 1 base, there was a span of 13 bases. Germline lookup yields CDR1 SGHDT and CDR2 YYEEEE. The CDR3 has 15 amino acids. CDR3 DNA sequence: TGTGCCAGCAGCTCTCCGGGTGATTCGAACACTGAAGCTTTCTTT. Protein product: CASSSPGDSNTEAFF.

This rearrangement joins TRBV28 to TRBJ1-1; 8 positions match TRBD1. Germline loops: CDR1 MDHEN, CDR2 SYDVKM. V lost 2 bases, J lost 5 bases, and 10 bases stayed unmatched. This CDR3 region has 16 residues. Written as DNA, the CDR3 is TGTGCCAGCAGTTTAGGAGGGACAGGAGATTGGACTGAAGCTTTCTTT. This gives the protein CASSLGGTGDWTEAFF.

The rearrangement links TRBV28 to TRBJ2-3, with TRBD2 identical over 11 bases. V gave up 5 bases and J gave up 3 bases; unmatched junction bases: 4. This CDR3 is built from 15 residues. The V gene's germline CDR1 is MDHEN and CDR2 SYDVKM. CDR3 sequence: CASSVSGGGTDTQYF. The CDR3, as DNA: TGTGCCAGCAGTGTTAGCGGGGGGGGAACAGATACGCAGTATTTT.

The chain joins TRBV7-2 to TRBJ1-1; unclear D gene. The germline CDR1 and CDR2 sequences are SGHTA and FQGNSA. Trimming removed 4 bases from V and 6 bases from J, with 12 bases in between. The CDR3 contains 13 residues. The CDR3 here is CASSSNPQAEAFF. CDR3 DNA: TGTGCCAGCAGCTCAAATCCCCAGGCTGAAGCTTTCTTT.

V gene TRBV2 combines with J gene TRBJ2-7, with TRBD1 as a possible D gene (6 bases). The CDR3 runs to 13 residues. Trimming removed 3 bases from V and 2 bases from J, with 8 bases in between. Germline-derived CDR1 and CDR2 are SNHLY and FYNNEI. CDR3: CASSEGATYEQYF. CDR3 nucleotide sequence: TGTGCCAGCAGTGAGGGGGCGACCTACGAGCAGTACTTC.

This sequence joins TRBV19 and TRBJ1-5; TRBD1 agrees at 8 bases. CDR1 LNHDA and CDR2 SQIVND come from the germline V gene (reference sequence). The V and J ends lost 7 bases and 7 bases, in that order; junction bases with no gene match: 6. The CDR3 has 13 amino acids. CDR3 in amino acids: CASNRQGRQPQHF. In DNA, the CDR3 is TGTGCCAGTAATCGACAGGGGAGACAGCCCCAGCATTTT.